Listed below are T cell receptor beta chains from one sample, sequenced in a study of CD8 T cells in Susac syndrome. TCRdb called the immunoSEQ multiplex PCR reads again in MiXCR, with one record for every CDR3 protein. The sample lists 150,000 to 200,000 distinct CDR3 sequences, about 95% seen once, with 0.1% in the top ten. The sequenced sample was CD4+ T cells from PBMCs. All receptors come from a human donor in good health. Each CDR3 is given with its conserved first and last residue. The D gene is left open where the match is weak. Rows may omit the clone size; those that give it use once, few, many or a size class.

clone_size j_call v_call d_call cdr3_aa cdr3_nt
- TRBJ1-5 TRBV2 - CASSEGSSNQPQHF TGTGCCAGCAGTGAGGGGTCTAGCAATCAGCCCCAGCATTTT
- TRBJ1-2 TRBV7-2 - CASSLNAANYGYTF TGTGCCAGCAGCCTTAACGCAGCTAACTATGGCTACACCTTC
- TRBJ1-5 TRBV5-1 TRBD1 CASSIGQGNQPQHF TGCGCCAGCAGCATAGGACAGGGCAATCAGCCCCAGCATTTT
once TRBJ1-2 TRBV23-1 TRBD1 CASSQYRGAPRPLNYGYTF TGCGCCAGCAGTCAATACAGGGGGGCGCCCAGACCTCTTAACTATGGCTACACCTTC
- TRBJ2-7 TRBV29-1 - CSVAYRGGYEQYF TGCAGCGTTGCCTACAGGGGGGGTTACGAGCAGTACTTC
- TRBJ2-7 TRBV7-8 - CASSPGTRYEQYF TGTGCCAGCAGCCCGGGGACACGCTACGAGCAGTACTTC
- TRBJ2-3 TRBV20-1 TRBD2 CSASSGTSGTDTQYF TGCAGTGCTAGTAGTGGGACTAGCGGCACAGATACGCAGTATTTT
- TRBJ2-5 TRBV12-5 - CASGLTGRQETQYF TGTGCTAGTGGTTTGACAGGACGTCAAGAGACCCAGTACTTC
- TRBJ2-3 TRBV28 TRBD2 CASSYPRGVTDTQYF TGTGCCAGCAGTTATCCGCGGGGGGTAACAGATACGCAGTATTTT
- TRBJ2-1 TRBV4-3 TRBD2 CASSQEPSGSSYNEQFF TGCGCCAGCAGCCAAGAGCCCAGCGGGAGCTCCTACAATGAGCAGTTCTTC
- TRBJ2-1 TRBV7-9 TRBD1 CASSFVDRGNNEQFF TGTGCCAGCAGCTTTGTCGACAGGGGGAACAATGAGCAGTTCTTC
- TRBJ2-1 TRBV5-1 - CASSLTGGEQFF TGCGCCAGCAGCCTAACCGGTGGTGAGCAGTTCTTC
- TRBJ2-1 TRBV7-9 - CASTTDSSYNEQFF TGTGCCAGCACCACGGACAGCTCCTACAATGAGCAGTTCTTC
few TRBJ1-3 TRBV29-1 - CSVGSSGNTIYF TGCAGCGTTGGTAGCTCTGGAAACACCATATATTTT
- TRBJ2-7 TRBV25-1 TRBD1 CASSAGQGYEQYF TGTGCCAGCAGTGCAGGACAGGGCTACGAGCAGTACTTC
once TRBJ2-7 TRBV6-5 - CASSRDLNDEQYF TGTGCCAGCAGTAGGGACTTGAACGACGAGCAGTACTTC
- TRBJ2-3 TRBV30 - CAWSVVSTDTQYF TGTGCCTGGAGTGTAGTTAGCACAGATACGCAGTATTTT
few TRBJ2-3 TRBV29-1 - CSVGGATSTDTQYF TGCAGCGTTGGGGGCGCCACTAGCACAGATACGCAGTATTTT
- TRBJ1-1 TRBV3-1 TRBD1 CASSQAGQRLNTEAFF TGTGCCAGCAGCCAAGCGGGACAGAGACTGAACACTGAAGCTTTCTTT
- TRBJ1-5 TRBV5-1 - CASSKDGHSNQPQHF TGCGCCAGCAGCAAGGACGGACATAGCAATCAGCCCCAGCATTTT
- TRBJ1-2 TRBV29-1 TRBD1 CSAETGYRYGYTF TGCAGCGCGGAGACAGGGTACCGCTATGGCTACACCTTC
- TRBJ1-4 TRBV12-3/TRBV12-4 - CASSLATGTNEKLFF TGTGCCAGCAGTTTAGCAACAGGGACTAATGAAAAACTGTTTTTT
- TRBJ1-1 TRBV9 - CASSVDAGPEAFF TGTGCCAGCAGCGTAGATGCAGGGCCTGAAGCTTTCTTT
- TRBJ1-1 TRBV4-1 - CASSQVRGPEAFF TGCGCCAGCAGCCAAGTCCGGGGACCTGAAGCTTTCTTT
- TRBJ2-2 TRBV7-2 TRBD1 CASSPTGVTGELFF TGTGCCAGCAGCCCGACAGGGGTCACCGGGGAGCTGTTTTTT
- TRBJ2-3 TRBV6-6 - CAIQNSGTDTQYF TGTGCCATCCAGAATTCGGGCACAGATACGCAGTATTTT
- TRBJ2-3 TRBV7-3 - CASSLRVGTDSSTDTQYF TGTGCCAGCAGCCTCCGGGTAGGGACCGATTCTAGCACAGATACGCAGTATTTT
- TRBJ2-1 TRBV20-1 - CSDKKASSNEQFF TGCAGTGATAAGAAGGCTAGCAGCAATGAGCAGTTCTTC
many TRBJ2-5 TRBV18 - CASSPGETQYF TGTGCCAGCAGCCCCGGGGAGACCCAGTACTTC
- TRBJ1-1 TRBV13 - CASRRPAGKDTEAFF TGTGCCAGCAGGCGGCCGGCGGGGAAGGACACTGAAGCTTTCTTT
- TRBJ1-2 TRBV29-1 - CSVGTSSYGYTF TGCAGCGTGGGTACTAGTTCCTATGGCTACACCTTC
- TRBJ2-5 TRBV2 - CASRGTRETQYF TGTGCCAGCAGAGGTACTAGAGAGACCCAGTACTTC
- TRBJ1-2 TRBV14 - CASSSRGVQGSYGYTF TGTGCCAGCAGTTCAAGGGGAGTCCAGGGCAGCTATGGCTACACCTTC
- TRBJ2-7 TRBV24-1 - CATSHKNEQYF TGTGCCACCAGTCACAAGAACGAGCAGTACTTC
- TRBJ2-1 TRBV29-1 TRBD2 CSVVTSGLPYNEQFF TGCAGCGTTGTGACTAGCGGGCTTCCCTACAATGAGCAGTTCTTC
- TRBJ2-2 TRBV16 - CASSQSHGGELFF TGTGCCAGCAGCCAATCCCATGGCGGGGAGCTGTTTTTT
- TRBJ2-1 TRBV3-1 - CASSRRQGMREGEQFF TGTGCCAGCAGCCGTAGACAGGGAATGAGGGAGGGTGAGCAGTTCTTC
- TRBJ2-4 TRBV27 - CASSLSPAKNIQYF TGTGCCAGCAGTTTGTCCCCCGCCAAAAACATTCAGTACTTC